A selection of T cell receptor beta chains follows, all from one sample in a study of shared clonotypes between healthy human individuals. TCRdb keeps only in-frame clones here, not all; method: immunoSEQ multiplex PCR. The table lists more than 900,000 clones, around 78% of them singletons. Sequenced input: memory CD4+ T cells from PBMCs. These receptors came from a man aged 18 to 29 in good health. Some clones in this sample may be carry-over from other donors' samples. The CDR3 runs from the conserved cysteine through the conserved F or W. The D gene is left open where the match is weak. Rows give clone size only sometimes, using once, few, many, or a class for an expanded clone.

V gene: TRBV30
clone size: few
D gene: TRBD2
J gene: TRBJ2-3
CDR3 DNA: TGTGCCTTTCGAGGACTAGACACAGATACGCAGTATTTT
CDR3 protein: CAFRGLDTDTQYF

V gene: TRBV18
clone size: NA
D gene: NA
J gene: TRBJ1-1
CDR3 DNA: TGTGCCAGCTCACCCCCCCAGGGGCGTTACACTGAAGCTTTCTTT
CDR3 protein: CASSPPQGRYTEAFF

V gene: TRBV14
clone size: NA
D gene: NA
J gene: TRBJ1-2
CDR3 DNA: TGTGCCAGCAGCCATAGCCACCTACAGGGCCGGGATGGCTACACCTTC
CDR3 protein: CASSHSHLQGRDGYTF

V gene: TRBV7-2
clone size: NA
D gene: NA
J gene: TRBJ1-5
CDR3 DNA: TGTGCCAGCAGCTTAATCCCGGACGATCAGCCCCAGCATTTT
CDR3 protein: CASSLIPDDQPQHF

V gene: TRBV4-2
clone size: NA
D gene: NA
J gene: TRBJ1-3
CDR3 DNA: TGTGCCAGCAGCCAAGGTGTCAACTCTGGAAACACCATATATTTT
CDR3 protein: CASSQGVNSGNTIYF

V gene: TRBV30
clone size: NA
D gene: NA
J gene: TRBJ2-7
CDR3 DNA: TGTGCCTGGAGTAAGGACGGTTCCTACGAGCAGTACTTC
CDR3 protein: CAWSKDGSYEQYF

V gene: TRBV14
clone size: once
D gene: NA
J gene: TRBJ1-2
CDR3 DNA: TGTGCCAGCAGCCAAGAAAGTTTGGACGACGGCTATGGCTACACCTTC
CDR3 protein: CASSQESLDDGYGYTF

V gene: TRBV2
clone size: NA
D gene: NA
J gene: TRBJ2-2
CDR3 DNA: TGTGCCAGCAGTGCTGATGCGTTGACGCTGTTTTTT
CDR3 protein: CASSADALTLFF

V gene: TRBV28
clone size: NA
D gene: NA
J gene: TRBJ2-1
CDR3 DNA: TGTGCCAGCACCCTAAGCCAGGGGAATGAGCAGTTCTTC
CDR3 protein: CASTLSQGNEQFF

V gene: TRBV28
clone size: NA
D gene: TRBD1
J gene: TRBJ1-2
CDR3 DNA: TGTGCCAGCAGTTCAACTCCGGGACAGGGGATGAATGGCTACACCTTC
CDR3 protein: CASSSTPGQGMNGYTF

V gene: TRBV6-5
clone size: NA
D gene: TRBD1
J gene: TRBJ1-4
CDR3 DNA: TGTGCCAGCAACCCAGGGGGCGCTTGGGAAAAACTGTTTTTT
CDR3 protein: CASNPGGAWEKLFF

V gene: TRBV2
clone size: NA
D gene: TRBD1
J gene: TRBJ2-7
CDR3 DNA: TGTGCCAGTTTCCGGGACAGGTACGACGAGCAGTACTTC
CDR3 protein: CASFRDRYDEQYF

V gene: TRBV18
clone size: NA
D gene: TRBD2
J gene: TRBJ2-2
CDR3 DNA: TGTGCCAGCTCACCGATTCTAACTAGCGGGAGTTTCACCGGGGAGCTGTTTTTT
CDR3 protein: CASSPILTSGSFTGELFF

V gene: TRBV11-2
clone size: few
D gene: TRBD2
J gene: TRBJ2-1
CDR3 DNA: TGTGCCAGCAAGACTAGCGGGAATTCGGGTGAGCAGTTCTTC
CDR3 protein: CASKTSGNSGEQFF

V gene: TRBV2
clone size: few
D gene: NA
J gene: TRBJ1-3
CDR3 DNA: TGTGCCAGCAGCCGCAAGAGCTCTGGAAACACCATATATTTT
CDR3 protein: CASSRKSSGNTIYF

V gene: TRBV2
clone size: NA
D gene: TRBD1
J gene: TRBJ2-3
CDR3 DNA: TGTGCCAGCAGGCGGGACAGGGGTGTTCCAGATACGCAGTATTTT
CDR3 protein: CASRRDRGVPDTQYF

V gene: TRBV7-2
clone size: NA
D gene: TRBD2
J gene: TRBJ2-5
CDR3 DNA: TGTGCCAGCAGCCGACTAGCGGGAGGCCAAGAGACCCAGTACTTC
CDR3 protein: CASSRLAGGQETQYF

V gene: TRBV11-1
clone size: NA
D gene: NA
J gene: TRBJ2-2
CDR3 DNA: TGTGCCAGCAGCCTCATGGGGGGACAGCTCAACACCGGGGAGCTGTTTTTT
CDR3 protein: CASSLMGGQLNTGELFF

V gene: TRBV9
clone size: NA
D gene: NA
J gene: TRBJ1-2
CDR3 DNA: TGTGCCAGCAGCGTAGCTCCAGGGACCTACGGTGGCTACACCTTC
CDR3 protein: CASSVAPGTYGGYTF

V gene: TRBV5-1
clone size: few
D gene: TRBD2
J gene: TRBJ2-5
CDR3 DNA: TGCGCCAGCAGCTTGGAGGTCGGCGGGAGAGAGACCCAGTACTTC
CDR3 protein: CASSLEVGGRETQYF

V gene: TRBV4-2
clone size: few
D gene: TRBD2
J gene: TRBJ2-7
CDR3 DNA: TGTGCCAGCAGCCAAGGTCTCGCGGGAGGCCTCGACGAGCAGTACTTC
CDR3 protein: CASSQGLAGGLDEQYF

V gene: TRBV30
clone size: once
D gene: NA
J gene: TRBJ1-1
CDR3 DNA: TGTGCCTGGAGTCTGGGGTTGAACACTGAAGCTTTCTTT
CDR3 protein: CAWSLGLNTEAFF